This T cell receptor (beta chain) was sequenced for a study of immune aging and cytomegalovirus after organ transplant (dated by TCRdb to 2020 to 2022). A note on the overall study: Every transplant recipient was given three-drug immunosuppression consisting of prednisone, tacrolimus, and mycophenolate. Summary of the overall study and its limitations: TEMRA cells made up a larger share of large clones, and the seven largest clones (around 1,900 cells) gained aged and TEMRA cells while losing TCM cells. CD57 was not measured in the sequencing data, so a conservative gene-based aging definition was used instead. Aged-phenotype cells increased post-transplant regardless of clone size, earlier in large clones (days 200-264) than small clones, following viremia.

Library creation used single-cell sequencing. Data came from an Illumina NovaSeq 6000. For cell capture and library preparation, the team used the BD Rhapsody Targeted mRNA and AbSeq Reagent Kit in a microwell format. Libraries were prepared to cover TCR, sample tags, AbSeq, and targeted mRNA from the Human T-Cell Expression Panel plus custom TOX and TOX2 primers. Libraries were sequenced on an Illumina NovaSeq. The original methods were these. The analysis covered around 10,000 cells in total, of which some 6,900 were CD8 T cells and around 4,500 were CD8 T cells with an identifiable TCR CDR3. The BD Rhapsody Targeted Analysis Pipeline, including V(D)J processing, was run on the Seven Bridges Genomics platform to process the raw data. Quality control, Sample Tag demultiplexing with Lex-BDSMK, clone identification with VDJ Explorer, and Seurat clustering were all done in SeqGeq 1.6.0. Clones making up <1% of CD8 T cells were classified as non-expanded, and clones making up >2.5% of the sample were classified as clonal expansions. TCRdb handled the public reads itself, with Q25 trimming in fastp and clone calling in MiXCR, and kept productive beta chains. Each CDR3 protein gets just one entry, which takes the most common genes and DNA from the rows behind it. The V and J calls shown here were made by TCRdb, not taken from the authors' results. This sample lists tens of thousands of distinct CDR3 sequences; about a third were detected once. The ten most abundant clones make up less than 30% of the sample.

Details on this clonotype: This clone's antigen is unknown. Sequence at one end of the junction differs from germline and may be a read error.

This sample's time point label indicates: five sample-tagged time points from pre-transplant (day -1) to day 368 post-transplant, pooled. Thawed PBMC were stimulated for roughly twelve hours with a CMV IE-1 overlapping peptide library without transport inhibitors. After being thawed and rested overnight, the cells were stimulated in R10 medium along with CD28/CD49d costimulation. The IE-1 peptide library was made up of 15-amino-acid peptides, each overlapping by 11 amino acids. Each time point was barcoded using BD Single-Cell Multiplexing Kit Sample Tags, after which the barcoded samples were pooled and stained with oligo-conjugated anti-CD45RA plus sorting antibodies. A BD FACSAria III was used to sort CMV-responsive CD8+CD137+ and CD4+CD154+ T cells at 4-way purity. EDTA vacutainers were used to collect blood, which was then processed with a Ficoll gradient within 1-24 hours. Here the sequenced sample was CMV peptide-activated CD4+ and CD8+ T cells sorted from blood, taken at five time points, pooled. The label giving this sample's cell subset or site can be read as: sorted CD8+CD137+ and CD4+CD154+ T cells after about 12 h CMV IE-1 peptide stimulation. The source is a female donor who had a heart transplant and CMV viremia.

The CDR3 reads as follows: CASSLGQQHNEQFF. The DNA is TGTGCTAGCAGTTTAGGCCAGCAACACAACGAGCAGTTCTTC. Recombination linked TRBV12-3 or TRBV12-4 to TRBJ2-1, with no confident D gene call. The CDR3 has 14 amino acids, counting the end cysteine and phenylalanine. Only the CDR3 part of the read is kept: 42 bases, read in frame from the first base.